This T cell receptor beta chain appears in the sequencing data of a study of tumor-infiltrating lymphocytes in primary liver carcinoma. For the study at large: Staging of the tumors gave T1-T3 N0M0, with widths of roughly 4.2 to 11 cm.

Remarks on this clonotype: At one end, the junction sequence differs from germline, possibly due to a read error.

CDR3 length: 14 residues. Germline V gene lookup returns CDR1 MNHEY and CDR2 SVGEGT. Starting material for RNA and DNA co-extraction consisted of about 20-33 mg of unsorted bulk tissue. By surgical resection, the patients were treated for their primary liver carcinoma. Chronic HBV infection was present, with no prior treatment. The template, roughly 510 ng total RNA, yielded TCR beta cDNA made with a constant-region primer. Modified slightly, ARM-PCR produced TCR beta libraries over three nested multiplex PCR rounds. The opening two PCR rounds, around 11 cycles each, paired TRBV1-TRBV30 forward primers with a C-beta reverse primer. TCRdb independently ran MiXCR on the multiplex PCR reads; one entry per CDR3 protein. The table lists approximately 45,000 distinct CDR3 sequences, 75% of them singletons.

The V call is TRBV6-2 or TRBV6-3, the J call TRBJ2-2, with 9 bases aligning to TRBD2. The clonotype was recovered from a woman aged 25 to 39 with primary liver carcinoma and hepatitis B virus infection. The sample was tumor-adjacent normal liver tissue. The CDR3 region has the DNA TGTGCCAGCGTCGTAGCGGGGGACACCGGGGAACTGTTTTTT. Translated, it gives CASVVAGDTGELFF.